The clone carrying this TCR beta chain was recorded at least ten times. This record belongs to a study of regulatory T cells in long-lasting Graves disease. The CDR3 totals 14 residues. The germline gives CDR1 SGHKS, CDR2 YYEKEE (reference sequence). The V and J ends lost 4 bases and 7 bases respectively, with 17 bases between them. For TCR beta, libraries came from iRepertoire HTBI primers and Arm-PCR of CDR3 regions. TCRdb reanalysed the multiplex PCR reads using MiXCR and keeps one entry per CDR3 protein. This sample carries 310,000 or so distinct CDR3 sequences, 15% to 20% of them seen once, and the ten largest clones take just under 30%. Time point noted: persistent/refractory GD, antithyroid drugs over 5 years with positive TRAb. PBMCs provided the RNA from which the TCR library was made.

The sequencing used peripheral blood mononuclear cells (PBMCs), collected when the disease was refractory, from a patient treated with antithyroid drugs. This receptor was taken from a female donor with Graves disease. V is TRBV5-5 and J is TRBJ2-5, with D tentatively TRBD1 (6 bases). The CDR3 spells CASSQEQGGWTQYF. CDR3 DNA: TGTGCCAGCAGCCAAGAACAGGGCGGCTGGACCCAGTACTTC.